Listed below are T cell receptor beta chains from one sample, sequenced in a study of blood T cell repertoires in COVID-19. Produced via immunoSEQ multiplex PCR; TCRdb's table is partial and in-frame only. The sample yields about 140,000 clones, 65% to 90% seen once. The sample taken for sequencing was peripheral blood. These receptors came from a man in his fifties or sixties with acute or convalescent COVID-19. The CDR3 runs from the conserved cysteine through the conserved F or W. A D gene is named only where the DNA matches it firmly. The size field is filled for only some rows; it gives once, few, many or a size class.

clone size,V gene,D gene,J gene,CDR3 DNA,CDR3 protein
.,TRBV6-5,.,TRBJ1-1,TGTGCCAGCGGAGGAGACTCGAACACTGAAGCTTTCTTT,CASGGDSNTEAFF
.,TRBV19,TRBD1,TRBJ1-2,TGTGCCAGTATCAACAGGGGACGAAACTATGGCTACACCTTC,CASINRGRNYGYTF
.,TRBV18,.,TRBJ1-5,TGTGCCAGCTCACCCCGCCTCAACAGGGACGAAGATCAGCCCCAGCATTTT,CASSPRLNRDEDQPQHF
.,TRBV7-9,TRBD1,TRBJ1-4,TGTGCCAGCAGACCGGGACAGGGGAATGAAAAACTGTTTTTT,CASRPGQGNEKLFF
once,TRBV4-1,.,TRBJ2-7,TGCGCCAGCAGCCAACCGGGGTACGAGCAGTACTTC,CASSQPGYEQYF
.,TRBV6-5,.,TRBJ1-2,TGTGCCAGCACCGAGTTCGACTATGGCTACACCTTC,CASTEFDYGYTF
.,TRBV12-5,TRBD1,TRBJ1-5,TGTGCTAGTGGCACGGACAGGGTGAGCAATCAGCCCCAGCATTTT,CASGTDRVSNQPQHF
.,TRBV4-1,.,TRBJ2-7,TGCGCCAGCAGCCAAGAGATTCAGGGGAGGGTGCAGTACTTC,CASSQEIQGRVQYF
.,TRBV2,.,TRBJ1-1,TGTGCCAGCAGGGCCGAAACGAACACTGAAGCTTTCTTT,CASRAETNTEAFF
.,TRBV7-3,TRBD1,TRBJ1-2,TGTGCCAGCAGCTCGCCCGACAGGGCCGGCTACACCTTC,CASSSPDRAGYTF
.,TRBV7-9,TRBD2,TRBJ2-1,TGTGCCAGCAGCTTCCCCGGGACTAGAATTCCCCGAGTCAATGAGCAGTTCTTC,CASSFPGTRIPRVNEQFF
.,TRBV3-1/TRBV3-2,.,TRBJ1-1,TGTGCCAGCAGCCAAGCTACCAGGGGAGCTTTCTTT,CASSQATRGAFF
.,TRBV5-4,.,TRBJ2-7,TGTGCCAGCAGCTTGGGCGGGCCTATCTACGAGCAGTACTTC,CASSLGGPIYEQYF
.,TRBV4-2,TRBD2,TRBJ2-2,TGTGCCAGCAGCCACCGAGAGAGCGGGACCGCCGGGGAGCTGTTTTTT,CASSHRESGTAGELFF
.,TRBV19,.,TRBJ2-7,TGTGCCAGTAGTATTTCAGCCGCGGCGGTAAACGAGCAGTACTTC,CASSISAAAVNEQYF
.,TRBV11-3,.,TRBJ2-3,TGTGCCAGCAGCTCCCGACTTACAGGGTCCGATACGCAGTATTTT,CASSSRLTGSDTQYF
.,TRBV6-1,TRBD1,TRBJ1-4,TGTGCCAGCAGTGTCCGACCGGGACAGGCTAATGAAAAACTGTTTTTT,CASSVRPGQANEKLFF
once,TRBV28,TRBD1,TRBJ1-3,TGTGCCAGCAGGCAACAGGGGGCCTCTGGAAACACCATATATTTT,CASRQQGASGNTIYF
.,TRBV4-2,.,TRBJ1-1,TGTGCCAGCAGCCAAGACAGGGGAGCTGAAGCTTTCTTT,CASSQDRGAEAFF
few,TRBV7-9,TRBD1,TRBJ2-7,TGTGCCAGCAGCGATGACAGGGCGTCCTACGAGCAGTACTTC,CASSDDRASYEQYF
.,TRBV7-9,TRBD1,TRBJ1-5,TGTGCCAGCAGCTCGGACAGGGGGAATCAGCCCCAGCATTTT,CASSSDRGNQPQHF
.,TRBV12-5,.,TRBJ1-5,TGTGCTAGTGGTTCCCCGACAGGTATTAGCAATCAGCCCCAGCATTTT,CASGSPTGISNQPQHF
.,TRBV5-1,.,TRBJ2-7,TGCGCCAGCAGCTTGGACGGGGGACACGAGCAGTACTTC,CASSLDGGHEQYF
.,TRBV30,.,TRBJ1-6,TGTGCCTGGAGTTCGTACTATAATTCACCCCTCCACTTT,CAWSSYYNSPLHF
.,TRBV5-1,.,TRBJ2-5,TGCGCCAGCAGCTTGCCTAGTTCGGAGACCCAGTACTTC,CASSLPSSETQYF
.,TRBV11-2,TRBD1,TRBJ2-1,TGTGCCAGCAGCCCACGGACAGGGAATGAGCAGTTCTTC,CASSPRTGNEQFF
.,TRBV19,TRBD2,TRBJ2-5,TGTGCCAGTAGTCCCCGGACTAGCGGGAAAGAGACCCAGTACTTC,CASSPRTSGKETQYF
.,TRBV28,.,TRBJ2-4,TGTGCCAGCGCCGGGACTGGACCAAACATTCGGTACTTC,CASAGTGPNIRYF
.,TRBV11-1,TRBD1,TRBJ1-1,TGTGCCAGCAGCTTTTGGACAGGGGACACTGAAGCTTTCTTT,CASSFWTGDTEAFF
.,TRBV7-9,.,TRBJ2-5,TGTGCCAGCAGCCACGCAGACAGCTCTCGAGAGACCCAGTACTTC,CASSHADSSRETQYF
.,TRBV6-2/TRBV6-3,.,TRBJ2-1,TGTGCCAGCAGTTACAATCCCTTGTCAGGCAATGAGCAGTTCTTC,CASSYNPLSGNEQFF
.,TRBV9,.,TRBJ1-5,TGTGCCAGCAGCCCTGACAGGAACAATCAGCCCCAGCATTTT,CASSPDRNNQPQHF
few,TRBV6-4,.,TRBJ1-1,TGTGCCAGCTCCTTAGACTCGGCCCGGGACACTGAAGCTTTCTTT,CASSLDSARDTEAFF
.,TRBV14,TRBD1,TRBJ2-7,TGTGCCAGCAGCCAAGGACAGGGGCCTTACGAGCAGTACTTC,CASSQGQGPYEQYF
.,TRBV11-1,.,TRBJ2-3,TGTGCCAGCAGCCTAGCAGGAGGCACAGATACGCAGTATTTT,CASSLAGGTDTQYF
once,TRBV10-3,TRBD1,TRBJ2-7,TGTGCCACCAGTGAAGGACAGGCGACACTCTACGAGCAGTACTTC,CATSEGQATLYEQYF
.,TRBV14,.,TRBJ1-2,TGTGCCAGCAGCCCCTCGTCGGGTCCCTATGGCTACACCTTC,CASSPSSGPYGYTF
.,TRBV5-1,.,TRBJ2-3,TGCGCCAGCAGCTCGGGGAATACGCAGTATTTT,CASSSGNTQYF
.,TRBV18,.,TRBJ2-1,TGTGCCAGCTCACCGCTATTTGAATGGGAGGATGAGCAGTTCTTC,CASSPLFEWEDEQFF
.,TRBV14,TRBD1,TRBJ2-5,TGTGCCAGCAGCCCCCCAGGGGGCCTTGGACAAGAGACCCAGTACTTC,CASSPPGGLGQETQYF
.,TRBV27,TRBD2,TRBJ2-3,TGTGCCAGCAGTTTAATGACTAGCGGGAATAGAGATACGCAGTATTTT,CASSLMTSGNRDTQYF
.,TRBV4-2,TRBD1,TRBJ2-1,TGTGCCAGCAGCCCCCTACAGGGGAGCTCCTACAATGAGCAGTTCTTC,CASSPLQGSSYNEQFF
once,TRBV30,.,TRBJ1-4,TGTGCCTGGAGTGCGGGGTTCAGTGAAAAACTGTTTTTT,CAWSAGFSEKLFF
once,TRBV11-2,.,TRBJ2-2,TGTGCCAGCAGCTTAGGCCCAGGTCTGAACACCGGGGAGCTGTTTTTT,CASSLGPGLNTGELFF
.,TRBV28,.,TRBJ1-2,TGTGCCAGCAGTTTGGCGTCAGGCGGCTACACCTTC,CASSLASGGYTF
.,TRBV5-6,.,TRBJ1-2,TGTGCCAGCAGCTTGAGGTTGTCAGGGAGGGATGGCTACACCTTC,CASSLRLSGRDGYTF
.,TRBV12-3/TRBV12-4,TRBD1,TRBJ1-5,TGTGCCAGCAGTCATTCCGGGACAGAGAAGCATTTT,CASSHSGTEKHF
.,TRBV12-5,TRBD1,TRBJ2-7,TGTGCTAGTGGTTTGGGGACAGGGGGCTCCTACGAGCAGTACTTC,CASGLGTGGSYEQYF
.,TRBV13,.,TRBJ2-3,TGTGCCAGCAGCTTCGGAACTGGGGCCACAGATACGCAGTATTTT,CASSFGTGATDTQYF